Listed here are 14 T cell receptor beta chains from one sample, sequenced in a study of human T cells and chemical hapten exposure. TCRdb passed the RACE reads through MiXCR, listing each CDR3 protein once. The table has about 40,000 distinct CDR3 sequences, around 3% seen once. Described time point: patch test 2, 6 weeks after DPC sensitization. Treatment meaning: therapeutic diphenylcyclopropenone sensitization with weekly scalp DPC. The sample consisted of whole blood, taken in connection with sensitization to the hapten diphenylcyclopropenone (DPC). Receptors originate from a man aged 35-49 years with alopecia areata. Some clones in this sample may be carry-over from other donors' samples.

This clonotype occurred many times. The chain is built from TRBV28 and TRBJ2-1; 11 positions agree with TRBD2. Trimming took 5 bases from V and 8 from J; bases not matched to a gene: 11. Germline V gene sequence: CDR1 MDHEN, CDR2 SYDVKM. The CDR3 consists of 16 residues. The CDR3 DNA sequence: TGTGCCAGCAGTCCCGGACTAGCGGGTTACCCACATGAGCAGTTCTTC. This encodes CASSPGLAGYPHEQFF.

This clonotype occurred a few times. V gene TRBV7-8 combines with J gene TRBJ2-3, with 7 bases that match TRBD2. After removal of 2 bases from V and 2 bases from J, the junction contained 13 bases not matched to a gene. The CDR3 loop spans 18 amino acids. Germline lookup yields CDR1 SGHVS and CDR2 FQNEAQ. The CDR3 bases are TGTGCCAGCAGCTTATTTACTTCCGGACTAGTGGACACAGATACGCAGTATTTT. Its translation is CASSLFTSGLVDTDTQYF.

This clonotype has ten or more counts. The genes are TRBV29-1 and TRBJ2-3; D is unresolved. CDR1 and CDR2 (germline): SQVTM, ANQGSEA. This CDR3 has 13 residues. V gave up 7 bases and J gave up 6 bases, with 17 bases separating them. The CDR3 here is CSALSQRLDTQYF. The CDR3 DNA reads TGCAGCGCCCTCTCCCAACGGTTGGATACGCAGTATTTT.

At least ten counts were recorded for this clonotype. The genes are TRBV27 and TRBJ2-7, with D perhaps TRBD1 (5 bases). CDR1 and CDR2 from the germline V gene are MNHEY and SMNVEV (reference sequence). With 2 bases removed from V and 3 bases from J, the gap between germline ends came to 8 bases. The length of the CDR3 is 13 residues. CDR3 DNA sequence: TGTGCCAGCAGTTTAACAGGAGTCTACGAGCAGTACTTC. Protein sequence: CASSLTGVYEQYF.

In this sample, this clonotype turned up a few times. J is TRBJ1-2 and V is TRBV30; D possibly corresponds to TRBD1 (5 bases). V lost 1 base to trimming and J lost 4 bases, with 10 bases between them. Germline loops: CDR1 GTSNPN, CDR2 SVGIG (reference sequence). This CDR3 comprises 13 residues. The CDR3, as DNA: TGTGCCTGGAGTGCGGGGGTATCCTATGGCTACACCTTC. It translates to CAWSAGVSYGYTF.

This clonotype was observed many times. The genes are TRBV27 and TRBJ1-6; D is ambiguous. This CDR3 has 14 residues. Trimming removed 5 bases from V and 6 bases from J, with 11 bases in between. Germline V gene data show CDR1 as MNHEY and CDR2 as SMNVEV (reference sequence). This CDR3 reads CASSPTLSNSPLHF. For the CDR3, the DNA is TGTGCCAGCAGTCCGACACTAAGTAATTCACCCCTCCACTTT.

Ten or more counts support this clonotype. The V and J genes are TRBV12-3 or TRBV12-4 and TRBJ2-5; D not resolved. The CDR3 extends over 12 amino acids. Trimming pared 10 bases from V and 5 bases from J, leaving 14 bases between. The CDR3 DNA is TGTGCCATCTCCGTGGGTCGGGAGACCCAGTACTTC. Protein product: CAISVGRETQYF.

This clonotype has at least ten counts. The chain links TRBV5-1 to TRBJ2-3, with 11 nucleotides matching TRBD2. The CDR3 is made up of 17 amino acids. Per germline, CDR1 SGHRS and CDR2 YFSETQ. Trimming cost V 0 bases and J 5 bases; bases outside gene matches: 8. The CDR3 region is CASSLALLAGAGDTQYF. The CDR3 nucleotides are TGCGCCAGCAGCTTGGCCTTACTAGCGGGAGCTGGAGATACGCAGTATTTT. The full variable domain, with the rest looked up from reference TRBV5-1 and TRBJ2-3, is KAGVTQTPRYLIKTRGQQVTLSCSPISGHRSVSWYQQTPGQGLQFLFEYFSETQRNKGNFPGRFSGRQFSNSRSEMNVSTLELGDSALYLCASSLALLAGAGDTQYFGPGTRLTVL.

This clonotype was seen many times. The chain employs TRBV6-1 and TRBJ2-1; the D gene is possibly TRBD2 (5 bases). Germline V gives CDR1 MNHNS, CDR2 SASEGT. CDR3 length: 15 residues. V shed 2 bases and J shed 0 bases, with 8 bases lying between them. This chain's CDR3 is CASSEREISYNEQFF. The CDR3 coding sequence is TGTGCCAGCAGTGAAAGGGAGATCTCCTACAATGAGCAGTTCTTC.

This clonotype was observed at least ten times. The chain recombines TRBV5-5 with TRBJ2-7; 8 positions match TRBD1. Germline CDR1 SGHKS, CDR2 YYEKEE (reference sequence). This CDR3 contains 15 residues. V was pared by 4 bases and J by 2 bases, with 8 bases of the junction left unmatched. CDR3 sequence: CASSLSGTGAYEQYF. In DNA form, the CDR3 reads TGTGCCAGCAGCCTATCCGGGACAGGTGCCTACGAGCAGTACTTC.

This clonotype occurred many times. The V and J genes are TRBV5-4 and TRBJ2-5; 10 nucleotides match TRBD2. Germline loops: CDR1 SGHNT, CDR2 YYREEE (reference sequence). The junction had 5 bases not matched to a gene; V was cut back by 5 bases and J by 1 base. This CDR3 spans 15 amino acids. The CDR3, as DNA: TGTGCCAGCAGGGCCGGGACTAGCGTCCAAGAGACCCAGTACTTC. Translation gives CASRAGTSVQETQYF.

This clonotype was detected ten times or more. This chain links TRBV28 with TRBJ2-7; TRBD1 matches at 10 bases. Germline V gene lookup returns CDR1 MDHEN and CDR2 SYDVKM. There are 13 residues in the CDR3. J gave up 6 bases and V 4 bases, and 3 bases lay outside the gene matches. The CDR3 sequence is CASSSGQGTEQYF. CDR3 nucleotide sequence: TGTGCCAGCAGTTCGGGACAGGGGACCGAGCAGTACTTC.

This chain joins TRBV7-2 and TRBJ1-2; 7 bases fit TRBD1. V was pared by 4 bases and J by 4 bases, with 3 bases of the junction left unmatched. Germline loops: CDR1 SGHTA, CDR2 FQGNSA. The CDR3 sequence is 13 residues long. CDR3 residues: CASSSDRAYGYTF. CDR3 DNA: TGTGCCAGCAGCTCCGACAGGGCCTATGGCTACACCTTC.

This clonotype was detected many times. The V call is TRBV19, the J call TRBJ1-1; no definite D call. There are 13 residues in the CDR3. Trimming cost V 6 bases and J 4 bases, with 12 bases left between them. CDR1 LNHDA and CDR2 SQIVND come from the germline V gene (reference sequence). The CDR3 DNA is TGTGCCAGTAGGGCGGGCGAAGGCACTGAAGCTTTCTTT. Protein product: CASRAGEGTEAFF.